The present entry profiles one T cell receptor beta chain with its context. Its antigen is not known. The data originate from a study of OX40 agonist ivuxolimab in advanced cancers. Generated by immunoSEQ multiplex PCR, the TCRdb table keeps only in-frame clones and is missing some. The repertoire consists of about 31,000 clones, with approximately 91% occurring once and the leading ten covering around 54%. Baseline, cycle 4 day 1, and cycle 7 day 1 were the blood sampling points. The CDR3 length is 14 residues. The ends lost 6 bases at V and 6 bases at J; junction bases unmatched: 9. The germline gives CDR1 SQVTM, CDR2 ANQGSEA. Study-level findings and limits: Partial responders at 0.1-3.0 mg/kg showed near-lowest clonal expansion. There was clonal expansion of CD4+ and CD8+ blood T cells by week 6 at 0.1 to 3.0 mg/kg.

The chain has TRBV29-1 and TRBJ1-4; 8 bases match TRBD1. The sequence was obtained from an adult with an advanced solid tumor such as melanoma, head and neck, liver or kidney cancer. Here the sequenced sample was CD4+ or CD8+ T cells sorted from blood, taken in a trial of the OX40 agonist ivuxolimab. The CDR3 sequence: CSVAMDRDHEKLFF. The CDR3 DNA sequence: TGCAGCGTCGCCATGGACAGGGATCATGAAAAACTGTTTTTT.